In this sample, the clone carrying this T cell receptor beta chain turned up a few times. Germline assignment: CDR1 SGHAT and CDR2 FQNNGV. Between the trimmed V and J ends, which lost 6 bases and 1 base, there was a span of 14 bases. The CDR3 runs 15 residues. Individual cDNA molecules received unique molecular identifiers. From the 5' RACE reads, TCRdb called clonotypes with MiXCR, one entry per CDR3 protein. The table includes some 77,000 distinct CDR3 sequences, around 10% detected once. The data were obtained in a study of early T cells in non-severe SARS-CoV-2 infection. Study in general: The study sequenced bulk RNA from unsorted whole blood, with chains unpaired.

The sequence came from an adult who was a healthcare worker with PCR-confirmed SARS-CoV-2 infection or an uninfected control (not recorded which). The donor label of this sample is uncertain. The material sequenced was whole blood, taken at baseline. J is TRBJ2-3 and V is TRBV11-2, with a tentative D call TRBD2 (5 bases). The CDR3 coding sequence is TGTGCCAGCAGTCCAGCGGTATCCCGCACAGATACGCAGTATTTT. Translation: CASSPAVSRTDTQYF.